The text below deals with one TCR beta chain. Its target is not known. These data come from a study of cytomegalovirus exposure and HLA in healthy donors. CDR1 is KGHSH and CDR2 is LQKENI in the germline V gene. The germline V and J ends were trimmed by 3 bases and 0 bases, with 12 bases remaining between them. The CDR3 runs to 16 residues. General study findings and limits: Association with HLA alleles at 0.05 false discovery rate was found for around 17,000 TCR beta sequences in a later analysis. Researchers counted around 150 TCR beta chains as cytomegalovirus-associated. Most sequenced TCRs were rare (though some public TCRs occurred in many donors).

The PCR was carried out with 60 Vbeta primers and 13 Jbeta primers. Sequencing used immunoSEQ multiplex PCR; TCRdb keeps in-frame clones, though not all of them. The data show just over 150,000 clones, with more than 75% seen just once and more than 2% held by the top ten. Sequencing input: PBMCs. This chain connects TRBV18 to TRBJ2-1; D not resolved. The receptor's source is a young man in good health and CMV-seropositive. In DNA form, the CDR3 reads TGTGCCAGCTCACCGCCAGGATTACTCTCCTACAATGAGCAGTTCTTC. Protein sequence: CASSPPGLLSYNEQFF.